The 8 T cell receptor beta chains below were found in one sample sequenced in a study of blood T cell repertoires in COVID-19. The data were produced by immunoSEQ multiplex PCR, yet TCRdb's version contains in-frame clones alone and is incomplete. Of over 25,000 clones listed, roughly 90% are singletons. The sample comprised peripheral blood. The source is a human donor in a cohort sampled during active COVID-19.

CDR3: CASSFTGGSTDTQYF. In DNA form, the CDR3 reads TGTGCCAGCAGTTTTACGGGGGGGAGCACAGATACGCAGTATTTT. This chain links TRBV6-6 with TRBJ2-3, with 8 bases aligning to TRBD2. The V segment lost 4 bases and the J segment 0 bases; nucleotides outside the gene matches: 3. The CDR3 extends over 15 amino acids. The germline CDR1 and CDR2 sequences are MNHNY and SVGAGI (reference sequence).

V usage is TRBV18 and J usage is TRBJ1-4; TRBD1 matches at 11 bases. Looked up from germline, CDR1 is KGHSH and CDR2 is LQKENI. The V and J ends lost 3 bases and 3 bases, in that order; junction bases with no gene match: 6. The CDR3 sequence is 17 residues long. Here the CDR3 DNA reads TGTGCCAGCTCACCTGGACAGGGGGCCATCCCTAATGAAAAACTGTTTTTT. It is translated as CASSPGQGAIPNEKLFF.

The V gene is TRBV5-4, the J gene TRBJ2-3; D call uncertain. Deletions cut 0 bases from V and 3 bases from J, with 5 bases between. The CDR3 is made up of 13 amino acids. Germline values: CDR1 SGHNT, CDR2 YYREEE (reference sequence). The CDR3 region is CASSLGATDTQYF. The CDR3 coding sequence is TGTGCCAGCAGCTTGGGTGCGACAGATACGCAGTATTTT.

This sequence joins TRBV7-9 and TRBJ2-6; weak D call: TRBD1 (5 bases). The CDR3 is 14 amino acids. CDR1 is SEHNR, CDR2 FQNEAQ, per germline (reference sequence). V shed 10 bases and J shed 0 bases, with 10 bases lying between them. CDR3 residues: CAIPDSSGANVLTF. The CDR3 region has the DNA TGTGCCATACCAGACAGCTCTGGGGCCAACGTCCTGACTTTC.

The chain carries TRBV10-3 and TRBJ1-5; 7 bases align to TRBD1. V was clipped by 0 bases and J by 3 bases; unmatched bases: 5. The CDR3 extends over 16 amino acids. Germline CDR1 reads ENHRY; CDR2 reads SYGVKD. Written as DNA, the CDR3 is TGTGCCATCAGTGAGTCGAACAGGGGAGACAATCAGCCCCAGCATTTT. Its protein is CAISESNRGDNQPQHF.

J is TRBJ2-7 and V is TRBV5-4, with 8 nucleotides matching TRBD1. Per germline, CDR1 SGHNT and CDR2 YYREEE (reference sequence). The CDR3 totals 18 residues. The V segment lost 3 bases and the J segment 3 bases; nucleotides outside the gene matches: 17. DNA of the CDR3: TGTGCCAGCAGCTCGAAAAGGACAGGGTTAGGTTTTGACTACGAGCAGTACTTC. Its protein product is CASSSKRTGLGFDYEQYF.

The chain links TRBV9 to TRBJ2-2, with 7 bases lining up with TRBD2. This CDR3 comprises 17 residues. Germline assignment: CDR1 SGDLS and CDR2 YYNGEE. V dropped 0 bases and J dropped 4; count of bases not matched to a gene: 9. The CDR3 protein is CASSVGFGGGSTGELFF. DNA for the CDR3: TGTGCCAGCAGCGTAGGTTTCGGCGGGGGTAGCACCGGGGAGCTGTTTTTT.

V gene TRBV5-4 combines with J gene TRBJ1-3, with D possibly matching TRBD1 (5 bases). This CDR3 has 18 amino acids. Germline CDR1 SGHNT, CDR2 YYREEE (reference sequence). V was clipped by 4 bases and J by 4 bases, with 24 bases between them. This CDR3 is CASSPDIFFSGGGNTIYF. The CDR3 nucleotides are TGTGCCAGCAGCCCGGACATATTCTTCTCTGGTGGAGGAAACACCATATATTTT.